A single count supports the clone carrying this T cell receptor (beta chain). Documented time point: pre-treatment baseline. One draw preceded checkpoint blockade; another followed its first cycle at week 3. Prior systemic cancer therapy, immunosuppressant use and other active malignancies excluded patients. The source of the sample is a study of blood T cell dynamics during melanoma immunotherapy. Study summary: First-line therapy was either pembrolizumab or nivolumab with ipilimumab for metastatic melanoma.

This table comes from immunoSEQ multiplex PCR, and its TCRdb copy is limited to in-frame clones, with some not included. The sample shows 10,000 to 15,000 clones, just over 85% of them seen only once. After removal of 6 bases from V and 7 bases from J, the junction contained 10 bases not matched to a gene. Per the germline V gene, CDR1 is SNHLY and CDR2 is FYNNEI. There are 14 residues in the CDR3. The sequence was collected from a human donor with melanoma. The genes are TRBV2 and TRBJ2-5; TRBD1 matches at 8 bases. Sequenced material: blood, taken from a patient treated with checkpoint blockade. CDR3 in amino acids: CASRDDRGSVTQYF. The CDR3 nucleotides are TGTGCCAGCAGAGATGACAGGGGATCGGTGACCCAGTACTTC.